What follows are 32 T cell receptor beta chains derived from one specimen sequenced in a study of early T cells in non-severe SARS-CoV-2 infection. TCRdb reprocessed the 5' RACE reads with MiXCR, giving one entry per CDR3 protein. The sample yields around 46,000 distinct CDR3 sequences, 11% seen once. The specimen sequenced was whole blood. The source is an adult who was a healthcare worker with PCR-confirmed SARS-CoV-2 infection or an uninfected control (not recorded which).

This clonotype showed up many times. This chain connects TRBV20-1 to TRBJ1-1, with 11 bases fitting TRBD1. After removal of 0 bases from V and 5 bases from J, the junction contained 8 bases not matched to a gene. This CDR3 contains 16 residues. Germline loops: CDR1 DFQATT, CDR2 SNEGSKA (reference sequence). CDR3 nucleotide sequence: TGCAGTGCTAGAGATCCAGGACAGGGGGCCGGGACTGAAGCTTTCTTT. Translated, it gives CSARDPGQGAGTEAFF.

This clonotype was observed a handful of times. The rearrangement links TRBV5-6 to TRBJ1-1; D not resolved. The CDR3 spans 13 residues. From germline, CDR1 is SGHDT and CDR2 YYEEEE. V was trimmed by 1 base and J by 0 bases, leaving 4 bases between them. The CDR3 DNA reads TGTGCCAGCAGCTTGACGGTGAACACTGAAGCTTTCTTT. Protein sequence: CASSLTVNTEAFF.

This clonotype occurred many times. This chain joins TRBV29-1 and TRBJ1-3; 7 nucleotides align to TRBD1. CDR1 is SQVTM, CDR2 ANQGSEA, per germline. Unmatched junction bases numbered 3, after V lost 6 bases and J lost 4 bases. The CDR3 consists of 12 residues. The CDR3 sequence: CSVRTGGNTIYF. In DNA, the CDR3 is TGCAGCGTCCGGACAGGCGGAAACACCATATATTTT.

This clonotype was detected many times. This sequence joins TRBV28 and TRBJ2-1; no clear D. Germline values: CDR1 MDHEN, CDR2 SYDVKM. The CDR3 sequence is 14 residues long. The V gene lost 2 bases and the J gene lost 0 bases, with 5 bases spanning the gap. The CDR3 spells CASSLASSYNEQFF. Here the CDR3 DNA reads TGTGCCAGCAGTTTAGCAAGCTCCTACAATGAGCAGTTCTTC.

The rearrangement uses TRBV11-2 and TRBJ1-1; TRBD1 aligns across 7 bases. The germline gives CDR1 SGHAT, CDR2 FQNNGV. V lost 1 base and J lost 2; bases outside the gene matches: 7. CDR3 length equals 16 residues. DNA for the CDR3: TGTGCCAGCAGCTTAGGGCGCCAGGGGGTAAACACTGAAGCTTTCTTT. Translated: CASSLGRQGVNTEAFF.

The V and J genes are TRBV15 and TRBJ2-2; 15 bases are a match to TRBD2. Trimming cost V 0 bases and J 7 bases; bases outside gene matches: 6. Germline CDR1 reads LNHNV; CDR2 reads YYDKDF (reference sequence). The CDR3 contains 18 residues. DNA for the CDR3: TGTGCCACCAGCAGAGACGGGACTAGCGGGAGGAGAGGCGGGGAGCTGTTTTTT. Translation: CATSRDGTSGRRGGELFF. Looking up the rest from reference TRBV15 and TRBJ2-2 gives the full variable domain: DAMVIQNPRYQVTQFGKPVTLSCSQTLNHNVMYWYQQKSSQAPKLLFHYYDKDFNNEADTPDNFQSRRPNTSFCFLDIRSPGLGDTAMYLCATSRDGTSGRRGGELFFGEGSRLTVL.

This clonotype was recorded a few times. The genes are TRBV28 and TRBJ2-7, with 9 bases fitting TRBD1. The CDR3 has 14 amino acids. Germline lookup yields CDR1 MDHEN and CDR2 SYDVKM. V dropped 6 bases and J dropped 2; count of bases not matched to a gene: 5. The CDR3: CASSLGTGPYEQYF. The CDR3 DNA reads as TGTGCCAGCAGCCTCGGGACAGGGCCCTACGAGCAGTACTTC.

The chain employs TRBV19 and TRBJ2-1, with TRBD2 identical over 11 bases. In germline, CDR1 is LNHDA, CDR2 SQIVND (reference sequence). V was pared by 5 bases and J by 2 bases, with 2 bases of the junction left unmatched. The CDR3 is 15 amino acids. The CDR3 DNA follows: TGTGCCAGTAGTGATAGCGGGAGGGCCTACAATGAGCAGTTCTTC. This translates into CASSDSGRAYNEQFF. Together with reference TRBV19 and TRBJ2-1, the CDR3 gives the full variable domain: DGGITQSPKYLFRKEGQNVTLSCEQNLNHDAMYWYRQDPGQGLRLIYYSQIVNDFQKGDIAEGYSVSREKKESFPLTVTSAQKNPTAFYLCASSDSGRAYNEQFFGPGTRLTVL.

Ten or more counts support this clonotype. The CDR3 sequence: CASSLQRGANVLTF. The CDR3, as DNA: TGCGCCAGCAGCTTACAGCGCGGGGCCAACGTCCTGACTTTC. The chain links TRBV5-1 to TRBJ2-6; the D is unclear. Germline CDR1 and CDR2: SGHRS and YFSETQ. The CDR3 contains 14 residues. V lost 2 bases and J 4 bases, leaving 7 bases between the germline ends. The complete variable domain, with remaining parts taken from reference TRBV5-1 and TRBJ2-6, reads KAGVTQTPRYLIKTRGQQVTLSCSPISGHRSVSWYQQTPGQGLQFLFEYFSETQRNKGNFPGRFSGRQFSNSRSEMNVSTLELGDSALYLCASSLQRGANVLTFGAGSRLTVL.

This chain connects TRBV6-5 to TRBJ2-3, with 9 bases matching TRBD1. Losses at the gene ends were 7 bases for V and 3 bases for J; bases not matched to a gene: 2. In germline, CDR1 is MNHEY, CDR2 SVGAGI. CDR3 length equals 13 residues. Here the CDR3 DNA reads TGTGCCAGCAACAGGGGGCTGACAGATACGCAGTATTTT. Amino acid sequence: CASNRGLTDTQYF.

This chain links TRBV18 with TRBJ1-6; 9 nucleotides agree with TRBD1. The CDR3 has 15 residues. J was trimmed by 9 bases and V by 2 bases; bases with no gene match: 5. Looked up from germline, CDR1 is KGHSH and CDR2 is LQKENI. CDR3 amino acids: CASSPAGTGSSPLHF. The CDR3 DNA is TGTGCCAGCTCACCAGCCGGGACAGGGTCTTCACCCCTCCACTTT.

This clonotype came up a few times. The chain recombines TRBV29-1 with TRBJ2-7; 10 bases agree with TRBD1. Trimming at V came to 7 bases and at J to 2 bases, leaving 5 bases not matched to a gene. Germline V gene sequence: CDR1 SQVTM, CDR2 ANQGSEA. This CDR3 contains 13 residues. For the CDR3, the DNA is TGCAGCGCTCGGACAGGGGGTCCCTACGAGCAGTACTTC. This codes for CSARTGGPYEQYF.

There are many counts of this clonotype. The gene calls are TRBV7-3 and TRBJ2-7; 7 bases agree with TRBD2. The junction had 2 bases not matched to a gene; V was cut back by 5 bases and J by 1 base. Germline V lookup: CDR1 SGHTA, CDR2 FQGTGA. This CDR3 is built from 13 residues. The CDR3, as DNA: TGTGCCAGCAGCATTAGCGGGTCCTACGAGCAGTACTTC. This encodes CASSISGSYEQYF.

V and J are TRBV20-1 and TRBJ2-7; 8 bases are shared with TRBD1. Germline loops: CDR1 DFQATT, CDR2 SNEGSKA (reference sequence). The V segment lost 5 bases and the J segment 5 bases; nucleotides outside the gene matches: 14. The CDR3 is 15 residues long. The CDR3 sequence: CSAPPYRDRFHEQYF. The DNA for the CDR3 is TGCAGTGCTCCACCATACCGGGACAGGTTCCACGAGCAGTACTTC.

This clonotype was detected ten times or more. This sequence joins TRBV4-1 and TRBJ2-1; D ambiguous. The V end was cut by 0 bases, the J end by 2 bases, with 8 bases between. CDR1 and CDR2 (germline): MGHRA, YSYEKL. This CDR3 is built from 15 residues. CDR3 bases: TGCGCCAGCAGCCAAGACCATGGTACCTACAATGAGCAGTTCTTC. Translating it yields CASSQDHGTYNEQFF.

There are a few counts of this clonotype. The chain joins TRBV28 to TRBJ2-2; 10 bases match TRBD2. The J segment lost 3 bases and the V segment lost 3 bases, leaving 4 bases of the junction unmatched. This CDR3 comprises 16 residues. Germline V gene sequence: CDR1 MDHEN, CDR2 SYDVKM. CDR3 coding DNA: TGTGCCAGCAGTTTTAGCGGGAGGAGGTACACCGGGGAGCTGTTTTTT. It is translated as CASSFSGRRYTGELFF.

This clonotype was counted only a few times. This chain connects TRBV6-2 or TRBV6-3 to TRBJ2-7; D possibly corresponds to TRBD2 (5 bases). This CDR3 region has 12 residues. V was clipped by 7 bases and J by 3 bases, with 10 bases between them. Germline CDR1 reads MNHEY; CDR2 reads SVGEGT. The CDR3 spells CASTSLYYEQYF. The CDR3 DNA follows: TGTGCCAGCACTAGCTTGTACTACGAGCAGTACTTC.

This clonotype appeared many times. The rearrangement uses TRBV29-1 and TRBJ2-2, with a weak D call TRBD2 (5 bases). Germline CDR1 SQVTM, CDR2 ANQGSEA. Trimming took 5 bases from V and 4 from J, leaving 11 bases between them. This CDR3 contains 13 residues. The CDR3 bases are TGCAGCGTTCGAAGAGGGAGCACCGGGGAGCTGTTTTTT. Its protein is CSVRRGSTGELFF.

This clonotype occurred many times. The gene calls are TRBV29-1 and TRBJ2-7; a weak D match, TRBD1 (5 bases). The germline V gene has CDR1 SQVTM and CDR2 ANQGSEA. Trimming cost V 6 bases and J 4 bases, with 22 bases left between them. CDR3 length equals 15 residues. Written as DNA, the CDR3 is TGCAGCGTGCGCCCCGCCAGAACAAGGGGTTACGAGCAGTACTTC. This codes for CSVRPARTRGYEQYF.

This chain joins TRBV5-1 and TRBJ1-4; TRBD1 aligns across 10 bases. V trimming: 1 base; J trimming: 8 bases; junction bases outside the gene matches: 8. The CDR3 length is 16 residues. Germline V lookup: CDR1 SGHRS, CDR2 YFSETQ. The CDR3 sequence: CASSLFPGQGKEKLFF. Here the CDR3 DNA reads TGCGCCAGCAGCTTGTTTCCGGGACAGGGGAAGGAAAAACTGTTTTTT.

The rearrangement links TRBV7-3 to TRBJ2-1; D not resolved. Germline V gene lookup returns CDR1 SGHTA and CDR2 FQGTGA. This CDR3 has 13 residues. Trimming removed 3 bases from V and 6 bases from J, with 9 bases in between. In DNA, the CDR3 is TGTGCCAGCAGCTTCGCACTCACCAATGAGCAGTTCTTC. Translation gives CASSFALTNEQFF.

This clonotype was detected many times. The chain uses TRBV7-2 and TRBJ2-1; D is perhaps TRBD2 (5 bases). V dropped 1 base and J dropped 3 bases, with 13 bases sitting between them. CDR3 length equals 16 residues. Germline V gives CDR1 SGHTA, CDR2 FQGNSA. The CDR3 sequence is CASSLDRSVFYNEQFF. In DNA form, the CDR3 reads TGTGCCAGCAGCTTAGATCGTAGCGTTTTCTACAATGAGCAGTTCTTC.

This clonotype was seen ten or more times. The gene calls are TRBV20-1 and TRBJ1-2, with 7 bases lining up with TRBD1. The CDR3 runs 14 residues. The trim removed 5 bases at V and 4 bases at J, leaving 10 bases unmatched. The germline V gene encodes CDR1 DFQATT and CDR2 SNEGSKA (reference sequence). The CDR3 protein is CSAGRQGFRYGYTF. CDR3 in DNA: TGCAGTGCTGGCCGACAGGGCTTCCGCTATGGCTACACCTTC.

This clonotype showed up many times. The V call is TRBV4-3, the J call TRBJ1-6; a possible D gene is TRBD1 (6 bases). The V end was cut by 0 bases, the J end by 7 bases, with 13 bases between. Per germline, CDR1 LGHNA and CDR2 YSLEER. CDR3 length equals 16 residues. The CDR3 is CASSQEPKGVNSPLHF. The DNA of the CDR3 is TGCGCCAGCAGCCAAGAACCGAAGGGGGTCAATTCACCCCTCCACTTT.

This clonotype was seen more than once but under ten times. The chain employs TRBV19 and TRBJ2-6; D is unclear. The V gene's germline CDR1 is LNHDA and CDR2 SQIVND (reference sequence). The V end lost 3 bases, the J end lost 4 bases, and 7 bases lay between the germline ends. This CDR3 is built from 14 residues. The CDR3 spells CASSMPRGANVLTF. The DNA for the CDR3 is TGTGCCAGTAGTATGCCCCGGGGGGCCAACGTCCTGACTTTC.

Many counts were recorded for this clonotype. The chain recombines TRBV29-1 with TRBJ2-1; D gene ambiguous. CDR1 and CDR2 from the germline V gene are SQVTM and ANQGSEA. The CDR3 totals 10 residues. V gave up 5 bases and J gave up 4 bases, with 3 bases separating them. CDR3 residues: CSVSYNEQFF. The CDR3 region has the DNA TGCAGCGTTTCTTACAATGAGCAGTTCTTC.

This sequence joins TRBV14 and TRBJ2-2; no definite D call. The V end was cut by 2 bases, the J end by 7 bases, with 5 bases between. The germline gives CDR1 SGHDN, CDR2 FVKESK. The CDR3 covers 12 residues. CDR3 DNA: TGTGCCAGCAGCCAATATGGCGGGGAGCTGTTTTTT. This translates into CASSQYGGELFF.

This clonotype was seen ten or more times. CDR3 loop: CASSLVAGQNYNEQFF. The CDR3 nucleotides are TGTGCCAGCAGCTTAGTTGCGGGACAGAACTACAATGAGCAGTTCTTC. V usage is TRBV7-2 and J usage is TRBJ2-1; a possible D gene is TRBD1 (7 bases). Germline assignment: CDR1 SGHTA and CDR2 FQGNSA. This CDR3 has 16 amino acids. Trimming cost V 1 base and J 3 bases, with 13 bases left between them. Complete variable domain (other parts from reference TRBV7-2 and TRBJ2-1): GAGVSQSPSNKVTEKGKDVELRCDPISGHTALYWYRQSLGQGLEFLIYFQGNSAPDKSGLPSDRFSAERTGGSVSTLTIQRTQQEDSAVYLCASSLVAGQNYNEQFFGPGTRLTVL.

This clonotype was found many times. This sequence joins TRBV20-1 and TRBJ2-6, with D unresolved. The CDR3 is 13 residues long. Germline values: CDR1 DFQATT, CDR2 SNEGSKA (reference sequence). The germline V and J ends were trimmed by 5 bases and 0 bases, with 5 bases remaining between them. The DNA of the CDR3 is TGCAGTGCTGTCCCCTCTGGGGCCAACGTCCTGACTTTC. Protein: CSAVPSGANVLTF.

This clonotype has more than one count but fewer than ten. The rearrangement links TRBV11-2 to TRBJ1-2, with 10 bases fitting TRBD1. Trimming took 3 bases from V and 7 from J; bases not matched to a gene: 8. This CDR3 is built from 15 residues. The germline gives CDR1 SGHAT, CDR2 FQNNGV. CDR3 amino acids: CASSLGQGNTFGYTF. The CDR3 DNA reads TGTGCCAGCAGCTTGGGACAGGGGAATACATTTGGCTACACCTTC.

This clonotype was counted only a few times. This rearrangement joins TRBV11-2 to TRBJ2-2; possible D gene TRBD2, 5 bases. V dropped 2 bases and J dropped 4 bases, with 11 bases sitting between them. The CDR3 loop spans 15 amino acids. From germline, CDR1 is SGHAT and CDR2 FQNNGV. The CDR3 spells CASSLPRALTGELFF. In DNA, the CDR3 is TGTGCCAGCAGCTTACCGAGGGCCCTCACCGGGGAGCTGTTTTTT.

This clonotype was seen a handful of times. CDR3 in DNA: TGTGCCAGTAGTATCTACCCCCGGTTGGATGAGCAGTTCTTC. This codes for CASSIYPRLDEQFF. V is TRBV19 and J is TRBJ2-1, with no clear D. CDR1 and CDR2 (germline): LNHDA, SQIVND (reference sequence). V lost 3 bases to trimming and J lost 8 bases, with 14 bases between them. This CDR3 is built from 14 residues. The whole variable domain, filled in from reference TRBV19 and TRBJ2-1, reads DGGITQSPKYLFRKEGQNVTLSCEQNLNHDAMYWYRQDPGQGLRLIYYSQIVNDFQKGDIAEGYSVSREKKESFPLTVTSAQKNPTAFYLCASSIYPRLDEQFFGPGTRLTVL.